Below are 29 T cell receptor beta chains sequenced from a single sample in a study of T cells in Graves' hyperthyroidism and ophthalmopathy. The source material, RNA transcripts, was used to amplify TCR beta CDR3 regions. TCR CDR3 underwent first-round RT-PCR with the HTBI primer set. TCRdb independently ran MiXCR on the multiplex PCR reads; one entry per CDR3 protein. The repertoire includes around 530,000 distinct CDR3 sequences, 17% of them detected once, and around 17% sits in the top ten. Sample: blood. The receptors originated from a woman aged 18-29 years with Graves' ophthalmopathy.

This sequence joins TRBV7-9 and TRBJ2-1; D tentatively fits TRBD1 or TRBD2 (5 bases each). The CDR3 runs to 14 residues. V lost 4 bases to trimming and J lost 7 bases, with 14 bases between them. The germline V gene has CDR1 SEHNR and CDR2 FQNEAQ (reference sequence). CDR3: CASSSGTLGNEQFF. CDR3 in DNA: TGTGCCAGCAGCTCCGGGACCTTGGGGAATGAGCAGTTCTTC.

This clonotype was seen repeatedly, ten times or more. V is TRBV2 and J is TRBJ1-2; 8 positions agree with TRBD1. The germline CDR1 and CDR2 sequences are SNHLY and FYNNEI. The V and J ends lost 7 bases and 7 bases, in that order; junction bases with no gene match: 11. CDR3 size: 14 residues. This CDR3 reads CASTIEDRAGGYTF. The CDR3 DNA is TGTGCCAGCACCATTGAGGACAGGGCGGGTGGCTACACCTTC.

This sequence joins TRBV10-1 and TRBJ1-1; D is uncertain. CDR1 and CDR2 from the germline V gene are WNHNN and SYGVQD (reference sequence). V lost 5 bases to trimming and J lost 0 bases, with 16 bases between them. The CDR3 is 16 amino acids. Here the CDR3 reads CASSSSQSGVNTEAFF. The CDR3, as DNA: TGCGCCAGCAGTAGCAGTCAATCCGGGGTGAACACTGAAGCTTTCTTT.

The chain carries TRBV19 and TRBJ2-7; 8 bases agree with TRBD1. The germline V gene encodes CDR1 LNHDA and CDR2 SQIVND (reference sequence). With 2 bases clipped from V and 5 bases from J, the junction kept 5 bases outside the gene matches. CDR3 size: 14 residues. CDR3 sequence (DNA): TGTGCCAGTAGTATACAGGGGGCGATAAACGAGCAGTACTTC. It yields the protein CASSIQGAINEQYF.

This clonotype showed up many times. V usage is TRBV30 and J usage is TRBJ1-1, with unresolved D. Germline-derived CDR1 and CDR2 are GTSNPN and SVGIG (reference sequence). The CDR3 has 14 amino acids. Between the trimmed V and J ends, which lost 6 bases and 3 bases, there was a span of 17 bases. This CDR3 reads CACPKPPGDTEAFF. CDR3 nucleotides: TGTGCCTGCCCTAAACCACCTGGGGACACTGAAGCTTTCTTT.

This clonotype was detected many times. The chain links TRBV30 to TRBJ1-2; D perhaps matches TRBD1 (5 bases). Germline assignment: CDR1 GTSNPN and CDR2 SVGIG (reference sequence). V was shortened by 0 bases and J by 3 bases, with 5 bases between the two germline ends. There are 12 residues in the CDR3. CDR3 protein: CAWSVQDYGYTF. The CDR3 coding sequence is TGTGCCTGGAGTGTACAGGACTATGGCTACACCTTC.

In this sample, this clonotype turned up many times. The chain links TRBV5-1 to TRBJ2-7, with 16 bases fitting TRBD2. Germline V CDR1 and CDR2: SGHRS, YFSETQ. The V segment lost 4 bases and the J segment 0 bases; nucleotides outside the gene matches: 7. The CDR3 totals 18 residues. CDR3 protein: CASSPGLAGGSSSYEQYF. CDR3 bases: TGCGCCAGCAGCCCGGGACTAGCGGGAGGGTCGAGCTCCTACGAGCAGTACTTC.

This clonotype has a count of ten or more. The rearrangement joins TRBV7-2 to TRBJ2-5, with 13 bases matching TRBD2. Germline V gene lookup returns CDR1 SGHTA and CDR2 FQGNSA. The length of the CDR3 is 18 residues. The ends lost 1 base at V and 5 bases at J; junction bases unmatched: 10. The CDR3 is CASSLEWGTSGKGETQYF. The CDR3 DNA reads TGTGCCAGCAGCTTAGAGTGGGGGACTAGCGGGAAGGGGGAGACCCAGTACTTC.

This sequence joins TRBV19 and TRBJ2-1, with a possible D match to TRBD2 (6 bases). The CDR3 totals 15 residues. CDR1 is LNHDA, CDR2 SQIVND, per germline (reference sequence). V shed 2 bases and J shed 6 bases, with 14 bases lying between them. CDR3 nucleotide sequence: TGTGCCAGTAGTATACCGGCCGTGGGGGGCAATGAGCAGTTCTTC. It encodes CASSIPAVGGNEQFF.

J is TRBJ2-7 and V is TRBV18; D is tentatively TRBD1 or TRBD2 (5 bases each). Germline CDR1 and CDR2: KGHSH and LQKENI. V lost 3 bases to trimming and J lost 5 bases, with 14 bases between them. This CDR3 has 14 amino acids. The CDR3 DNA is TGTGCCAGCTCACCGGAGGCAGGGTCTGACGAGCAGTACTTC. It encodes CASSPEAGSDEQYF.

The CDR3 loop is CASSLVWERTGLNEQFF. The CDR3 region has the DNA TGTGCCAGCAGCTTAGTTTGGGAGAGGACAGGGCTCAATGAGCAGTTCTTC. J is TRBJ2-1 and V is TRBV11-2, with 8 bases fitting TRBD1. V lost 1 base to trimming and J lost 6 bases; unmatched junction nucleotides: 11. Germline CDR1 SGHAT, CDR2 FQNNGV. The CDR3 spans 17 residues.

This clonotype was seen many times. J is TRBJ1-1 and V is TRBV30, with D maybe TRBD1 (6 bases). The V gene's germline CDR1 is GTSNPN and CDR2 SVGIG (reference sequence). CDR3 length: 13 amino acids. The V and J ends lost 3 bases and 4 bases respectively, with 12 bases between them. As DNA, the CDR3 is TGTGCCTGGAGCCTACAGGGAGGCACTGAAGCTTTCTTT. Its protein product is CAWSLQGGTEAFF.

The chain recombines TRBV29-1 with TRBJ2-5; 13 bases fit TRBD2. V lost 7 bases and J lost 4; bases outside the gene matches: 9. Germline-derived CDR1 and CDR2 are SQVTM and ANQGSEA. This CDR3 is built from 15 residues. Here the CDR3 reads CSGVGLAGVGETQYF. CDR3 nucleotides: TGCAGCGGGGTAGGACTAGCGGGAGTTGGAGAGACCCAGTACTTC. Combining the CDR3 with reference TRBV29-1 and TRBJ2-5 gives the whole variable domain SAVISQKPSRDICQRGTSLTIQCQVDSQVTMMFWYRQQPGQSLTLIATANQGSEATYESGFVIDKFPISRPNLTFSTLTVSNMSPEDSSIYLCSGVGLAGVGETQYFGPGTRLLVL.

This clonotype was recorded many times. The CDR3 sequence: CSASHVTALTDTQYF. The CDR3 coding sequence is TGCAGTGCTAGCCACGTTACGGCCTTGACGGATACGCAGTATTTT. The V and J genes are TRBV20-1 and TRBJ2-3; D gene uncertain. V was trimmed by 3 bases and J by 6 bases, leaving 19 bases between them. CDR1 DFQATT and CDR2 SNEGSKA come from the germline V gene (reference sequence). The CDR3 contains 15 residues.

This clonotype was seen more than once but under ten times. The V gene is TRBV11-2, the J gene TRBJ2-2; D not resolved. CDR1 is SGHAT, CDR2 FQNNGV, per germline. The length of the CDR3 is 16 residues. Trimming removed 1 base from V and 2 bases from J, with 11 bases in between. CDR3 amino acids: CASSLVGGKNTGELFF. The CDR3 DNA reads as TGTGCCAGCAGCTTAGTAGGCGGAAAAAACACCGGGGAGCTGTTTTTT.

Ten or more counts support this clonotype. This chain's CDR3 is CASSQDAAGANVLTF. The CDR3 coding sequence is TGTGCCAGCAGCCAAGACGCAGCTGGGGCCAACGTCCTGACTTTC. J is TRBJ2-6 and V is TRBV3-1, with D unclear. CDR1 is LGHDT and CDR2 is YNNKEL in the germline V gene (reference sequence). Trimming pared 0 bases from V and 2 bases from J, leaving 5 bases between. CDR3 size: 15 residues.

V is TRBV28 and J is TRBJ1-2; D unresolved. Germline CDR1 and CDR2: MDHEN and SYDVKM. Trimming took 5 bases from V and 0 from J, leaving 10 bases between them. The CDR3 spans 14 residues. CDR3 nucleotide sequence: TGTGCCAGCAGTATCCCCGGGGCTAACTATGGCTACACCTTC. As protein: CASSIPGANYGYTF.

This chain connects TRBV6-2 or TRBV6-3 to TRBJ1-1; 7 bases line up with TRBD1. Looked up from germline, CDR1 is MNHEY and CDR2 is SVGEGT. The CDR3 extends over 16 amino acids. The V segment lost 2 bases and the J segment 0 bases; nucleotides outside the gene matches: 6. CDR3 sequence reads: CASSYRPTGMNTEAFF. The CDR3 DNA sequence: TGTGCCAGCAGTTACCGACCGACAGGGATGAACACTGAAGCTTTCTTT.

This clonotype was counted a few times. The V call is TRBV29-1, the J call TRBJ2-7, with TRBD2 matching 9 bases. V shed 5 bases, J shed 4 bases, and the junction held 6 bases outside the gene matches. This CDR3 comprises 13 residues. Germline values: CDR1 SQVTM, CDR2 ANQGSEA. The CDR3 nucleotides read TGCAGCGTTTTTAAGAGCGGGGGGTACGAGCAGTACTTC. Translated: CSVFKSGGYEQYF.

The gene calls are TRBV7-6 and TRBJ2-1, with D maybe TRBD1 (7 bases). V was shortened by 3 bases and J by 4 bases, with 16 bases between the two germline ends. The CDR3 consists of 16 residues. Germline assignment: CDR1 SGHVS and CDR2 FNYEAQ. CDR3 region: CASSFEGAEGYNEQFF. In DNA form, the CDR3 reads TGTGCCAGCAGCTTCGAGGGGGCGGAGGGGTACAATGAGCAGTTCTTC.

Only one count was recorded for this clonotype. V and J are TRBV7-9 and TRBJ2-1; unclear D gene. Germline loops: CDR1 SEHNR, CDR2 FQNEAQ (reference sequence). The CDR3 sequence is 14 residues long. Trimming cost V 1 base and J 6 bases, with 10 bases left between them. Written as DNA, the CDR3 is TGTGCCAGCAGCTTAGGGTCTCCTAGCAATGAGCAGTTCTTC. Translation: CASSLGSPSNEQFF.

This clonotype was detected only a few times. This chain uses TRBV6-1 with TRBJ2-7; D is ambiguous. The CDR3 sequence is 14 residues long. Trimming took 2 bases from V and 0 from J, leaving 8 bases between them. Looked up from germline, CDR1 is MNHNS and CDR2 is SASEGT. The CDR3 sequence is CASSESDPSYEQYF. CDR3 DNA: TGTGCCAGCAGTGAATCGGATCCCTCCTACGAGCAGTACTTC.

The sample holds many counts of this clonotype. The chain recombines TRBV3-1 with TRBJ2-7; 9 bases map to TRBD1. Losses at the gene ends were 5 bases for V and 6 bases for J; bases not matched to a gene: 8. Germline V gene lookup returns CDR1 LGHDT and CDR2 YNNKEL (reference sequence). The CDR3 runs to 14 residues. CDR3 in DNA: TGTGCCAGCAGCAGAAACAGGGGGCGCGGCGAGCAGTACTTC. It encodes CASSRNRGRGEQYF.

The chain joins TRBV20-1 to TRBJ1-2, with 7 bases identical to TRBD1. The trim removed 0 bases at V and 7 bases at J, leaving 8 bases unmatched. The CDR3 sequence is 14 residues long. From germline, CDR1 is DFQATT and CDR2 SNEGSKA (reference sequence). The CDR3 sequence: CSARDTGDTRGYTF. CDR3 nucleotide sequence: TGCAGTGCTAGAGATACAGGGGATACCCGTGGCTACACCTTC.

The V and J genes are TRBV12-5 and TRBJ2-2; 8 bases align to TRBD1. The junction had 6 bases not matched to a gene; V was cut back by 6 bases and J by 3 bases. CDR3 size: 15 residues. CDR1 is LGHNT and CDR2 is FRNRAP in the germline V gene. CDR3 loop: CASGSGGLDTGELFF. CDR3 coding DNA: TGTGCTAGTGGCTCAGGGGGCTTGGACACCGGGGAGCTGTTTTTT.

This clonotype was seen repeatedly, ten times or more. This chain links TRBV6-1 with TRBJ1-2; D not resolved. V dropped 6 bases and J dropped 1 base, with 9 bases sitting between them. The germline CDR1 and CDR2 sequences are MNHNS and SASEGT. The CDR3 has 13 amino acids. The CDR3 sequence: CASSPVGNYGYTF. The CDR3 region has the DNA TGTGCCAGCAGCCCCGTGGGTAACTATGGCTACACCTTC.

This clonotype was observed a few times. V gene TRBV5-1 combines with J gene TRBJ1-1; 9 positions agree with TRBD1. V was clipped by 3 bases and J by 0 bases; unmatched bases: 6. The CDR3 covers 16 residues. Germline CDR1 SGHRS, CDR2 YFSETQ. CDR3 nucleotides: TGCGCCAGCAGCTCGGGGGACAGGGCGATGAACACTGAAGCTTTCTTT. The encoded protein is CASSSGDRAMNTEAFF.

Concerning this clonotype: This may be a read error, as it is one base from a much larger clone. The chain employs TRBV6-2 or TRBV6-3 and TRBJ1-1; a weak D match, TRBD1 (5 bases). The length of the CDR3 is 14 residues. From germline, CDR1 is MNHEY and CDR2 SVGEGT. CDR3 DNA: TGTGCCAGCAGTTACCTCGGGGCGAACAGTGAAGCTTTCTTT. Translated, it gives CASSYLGANSEAFF.

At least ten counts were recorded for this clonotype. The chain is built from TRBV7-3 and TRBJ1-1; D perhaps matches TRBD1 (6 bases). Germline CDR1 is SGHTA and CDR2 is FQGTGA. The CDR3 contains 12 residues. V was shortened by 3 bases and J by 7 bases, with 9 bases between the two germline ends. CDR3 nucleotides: TGTGCCAGCAGCTTGGGGGCGGGTGAAGCTTTCTTT. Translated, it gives CASSLGAGEAFF.